One T cell receptor (beta chain) is described in this entry. Its antigen is undetermined. The sample comes from a study of blood T cells in healthy people across ages. General study findings and limits: Naive T cell percentage showed a strong correlation with the diversity of TCR beta. PBMC samples, being unsorted, prevented any conclusive comparison of naive and antigen-experienced cells.

A J-beta primer mix and a sample-barcoded 5' primer were used in a second PCR of roughly 7 to 12 cycles. Carrying 12 random nucleotides, a template-switch adaptor labeled each individual cDNA molecule. One entry per CDR3 protein, called by TCRdb with MiXCR from the 5' RACE reads. In the table there are roughly 830,000 distinct CDR3 sequences, 62% of which are singletons. The V gene's germline CDR1 is SGDLS and CDR2 YYNGEE. The trim removed 2 bases at V and 6 bases at J, leaving 8 bases unmatched. CDR3 length: 16 amino acids. The clonotype was recovered from a man aged 25 to 45 in good health. Sequencing used blood. The chain employs TRBV9 and TRBJ2-1, with TRBD2 matching over 10 bases. The CDR3 region has the DNA TGTGCCAGCAGCGTGGTGAGCGGGGGGGCCATCAATGAGCAGTTCTTC. Translating it yields CASSVVSGGAINEQFF.